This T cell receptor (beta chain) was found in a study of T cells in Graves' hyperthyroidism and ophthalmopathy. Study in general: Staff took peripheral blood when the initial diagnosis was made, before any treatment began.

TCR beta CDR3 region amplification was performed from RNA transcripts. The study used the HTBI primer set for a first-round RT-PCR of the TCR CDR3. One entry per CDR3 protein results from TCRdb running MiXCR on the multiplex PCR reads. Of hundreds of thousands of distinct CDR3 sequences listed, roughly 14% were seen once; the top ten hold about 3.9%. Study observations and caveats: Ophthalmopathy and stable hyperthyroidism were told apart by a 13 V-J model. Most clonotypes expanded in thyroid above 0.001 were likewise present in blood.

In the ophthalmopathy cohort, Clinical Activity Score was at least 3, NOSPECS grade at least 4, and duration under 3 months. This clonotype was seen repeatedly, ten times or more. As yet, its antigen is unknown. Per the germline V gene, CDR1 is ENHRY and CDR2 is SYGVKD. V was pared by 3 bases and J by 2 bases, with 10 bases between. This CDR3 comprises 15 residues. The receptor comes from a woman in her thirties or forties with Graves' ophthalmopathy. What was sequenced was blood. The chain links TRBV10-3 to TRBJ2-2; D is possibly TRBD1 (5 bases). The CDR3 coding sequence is TGTGCCATCAGTGAAAGCAGGGTTAACACCGGGGAGCTGTTTTTT. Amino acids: CAISESRVNTGELFF.